The rows below give T cell receptor beta chains drawn from one sample of a study of cytomegalovirus exposure and HLA in healthy donors. Sequencing used immunoSEQ multiplex PCR; TCRdb keeps in-frame clones, though not all of them. Among around 99,000 clones listed, about 80% were seen once. Sequencing input: PBMCs. The receptors here all came from a man aged 40-49 years in good health and CMV-seronegative. Both conserved end residues are part of each CDR3. A D gene is named only where the DNA matches it firmly. Clone size is stated in some rows and not others, as once, few, many or a class when expanded.

>.|.|TRBV30|TRBJ1-2
CAWREQGALMSYTF
TGTGCCTGGAGAGAGCAGGGCGCTTTAATGAGCTACACCTTC
>.|TRBD1|TRBV5-1|TRBJ1-1
CASSLGGQGNTEAFF
TGCGCCAGCAGCTTGGGGGGACAGGGGAACACTGAAGCTTTCTTT
>.|.|TRBV28|TRBJ1-5
CASSLRELVQPQHF
TGTGCCAGCAGTTTAAGGGAGTTGGTGCAGCCCCAGCATTTT
>.|.|TRBV5-4|TRBJ2-1
CASSLALLNEQFF
TGTGCCAGCAGCTTGGCACTACTCAATGAGCAGTTCTTC
>.|TRBD2|TRBV5-1|TRBJ2-3
CASSLELAGADTQYF
TGCGCCAGCAGCTTGGAACTAGCGGGAGCAGATACGCAGTATTTT
>.|.|TRBV7-2|TRBJ2-3
CASSLKGQGTQYF
TGTGCCAGCAGCTTAAAGGGGCAGGGTACGCAGTATTTT
>.|TRBD1|TRBV9|TRBJ1-1
CASGDPNRGHTEAFF
TGTGCCAGCGGCGACCCGAACAGGGGGCACACTGAAGCTTTCTTT
>.|.|TRBV18|TRBJ2-1
CASSPGAPSSYNEQFF
TGTGCCAGCTCACCAGGAGCGCCAAGCTCCTACAATGAGCAGTTCTTC
>.|.|TRBV5-4|TRBJ2-3
CASSRPGDTQYF
TGTGCCAGCAGCCGGCCGGGGGATACGCAGTATTTT
>.|TRBD2|TRBV5-1|TRBJ2-1
CASSLGSGSLVNEQFF
TGCGCCAGCAGCTTGGGGAGCGGGAGTTTGGTTAATGAGCAGTTCTTC
>once|.|TRBV7-9|TRBJ2-4
CASSPRRVAGTAKNIQYF
TGTGCCAGCAGCCCTAGGCGGGTGGCGGGGACAGCCAAAAACATTCAGTACTTC
>.|.|TRBV5-1|TRBJ1-3
CASSPTTGSSGNTIYF
TGCGCCAGCAGCCCCACGACAGGATCCTCTGGAAACACCATATATTTT
>.|TRBD1|TRBV29-1|TRBJ2-7
CSVSQGANYEQYF
TGCAGCGTGAGTCAGGGGGCCAACTACGAGCAGTACTTC
>.|.|TRBV29-1|TRBJ2-2
CSVEGSTGELFF
TGCAGCGTTGAAGGTTCAACCGGGGAGCTGTTTTTT
>.|.|TRBV28|TRBJ1-1
CASSFRVPGNTEAFF
TGTGCCAGCAGTTTTCGTGTCCCCGGGAACACTGAAGCTTTCTTT
>.|TRBD1|TRBV11-3|TRBJ2-7
CASSFTGGAYEQYF
TGTGCCAGCAGCTTCACAGGGGGCGCCTACGAGCAGTACTTC
>.|TRBD1|TRBV7-8|TRBJ2-7
CASSLGQGDEQYF
TGTGCCAGCAGCCTGGGACAGGGGGACGAGCAGTACTTC
>.|TRBD1|TRBV30|TRBJ1-3
CAWSARQGLKSSGNTIYF
TGTGCCTGGAGTGCGCGACAGGGGCTTAAGAGCTCTGGAAACACCATATATTTT
>.|TRBD1|TRBV28|TRBJ1-2
CASSLVGQDYGYTF
TGTGCCAGCAGTTTGGTCGGACAGGACTATGGCTACACCTTC
>.|.|TRBV21-1|TRBJ2-3
CASSNGIASTDTQYF
TGTGCCAGCAGCAATGGAATAGCGAGCACAGATACGCAGTATTTT
>few|.|TRBV2|TRBJ2-5
CASSEAPGAWGKETQYF
TGTGCCAGCAGTGAAGCCCCGGGAGCGTGGGGGAAGGAGACCCAGTACTTC
>.|TRBD2|TRBV6-4|TRBJ2-1
CASSISGSSYNEQFF
TGTGCCAGCAGTATCAGCGGGAGCTCCTACAATGAGCAGTTCTTC
>.|.|TRBV21-1|TRBJ2-7
CASSWVTRTYEQYF
TGTGCCAGCAGCTGGGTGACACGTACCTACGAGCAGTACTTC
>.|TRBD1|TRBV5-1|TRBJ1-3
CASSLAGPTGGLGNTIYF
TGCGCCAGCAGCTTGGCCGGTCCGACAGGGGGCCTGGGAAACACCATATATTTT
>.|TRBD1|TRBV4-1|TRBJ1-1
CASSPGQGSRTEAFF
TGCGCCAGCAGCCCAGGACAGGGTAGTAGGACTGAAGCTTTCTTT
>.|TRBD2|TRBV19|TRBJ2-2
CASSTPGLAGPGELFF
TGTGCCAGTAGTACTCCGGGACTAGCGGGTCCCGGGGAGCTGTTTTTT
>.|.|TRBV6-6|TRBJ1-4
CASSYSADEKLFF
TGTGCCAGCAGTTACTCGGCAGATGAAAAACTGTTTTTT
>.|.|TRBV30|TRBJ1-6
CAWSFTGGADNSPLHF
TGTGCCTGGAGTTTCACGGGGGGGGCGGATAATTCACCCCTCCACTTT
>.|.|TRBV29-1|TRBJ1-1
CSVVGGEGSTEAFF
TGCAGCGTTGTCGGAGGGGAAGGGAGCACTGAAGCTTTCTTT
>.|.|TRBV30|TRBJ1-6
CAWSVGGSYNSPLHF
TGTGCCTGGAGTGTAGGGGGCTCCTATAATTCACCCCTCCACTTT
>.|.|TRBV30|TRBJ1-2
CAWSYPGREELYGYTF
TGTGCCTGGAGTTACCCCGGGAGGGAGGAACTCTATGGCTACACCTTC
>.|.|TRBV6-5|TRBJ2-3
CASKEISTDTQYF
TGTGCGAGCAAGGAGATAAGCACAGATACGCAGTATTTT
>.|TRBD1|TRBV28|TRBJ1-1
CASSLTGGLDTEAFF
TGTGCCAGCAGTTTAACAGGGGGCTTGGACACTGAAGCTTTCTTT
>.|TRBD2|TRBV18|TRBJ2-3
CASSLRTSRGDTQYF
TGTGCCAGCTCACTACGGACTAGCCGGGGGGATACGCAGTATTTT
>few|.|TRBV14|TRBJ2-1
CASSRELKPNEQFF
TGTGCCAGTTCCCGGGAGCTGAAGCCTAATGAGCAGTTCTTC
>.|TRBD2|TRBV7-9|TRBJ2-3
CASSVSGGSTDTQYF
TGTGCCAGCAGCGTAAGCGGGGGAAGCACAGATACGCAGTATTTT
>.|.|TRBV2|TRBJ2-2
CASSERGWSTGELFF
TGTGCCAGCAGTGAACGGGGGTGGAGCACCGGGGAGCTGTTTTTT
>.|TRBD1|TRBV9|TRBJ2-2
CASSAQRDRPNTGELFF
TGTGCCAGCAGCGCCCAGAGGGACAGGCCGAACACCGGGGAGCTGTTTTTT
>.|TRBD1|TRBV6-5|TRBJ2-5
CASSYGQGIGETQYF
TGTGCCAGCAGTTACGGACAGGGGATAGGGGAGACCCAGTACTTC
>.|.|TRBV6-5|TRBJ1-1
CASSSSSFNTEAFF
TGTGCCAGCAGTTCCTCTTCATTCAACACTGAAGCTTTCTTT
>.|.|TRBV7-9|TRBJ2-7
CASSFGSYEQYF
TGTGCCAGCAGCTTCGGTTCCTACGAGCAGTACTTC
>.|.|TRBV7-9|TRBJ1-2
CASSLDSLYGYTF
TGTGCCAGCAGCTTGGACAGCCTCTATGGCTACACCTTC
>few|.|TRBV5-6|TRBJ2-1
CASSLFQGSYNEQFF
TGTGCCAGCAGCTTATTCCAGGGCTCCTACAATGAGCAGTTCTTC
>few|.|TRBV7-9|TRBJ1-1
CASSVYQGNTEAFF
TGTGCCAGCAGCGTATACCAGGGGAACACTGAAGCTTTCTTT
>.|TRBD2|TRBV6-5|TRBJ2-1
CASSPGTRANEQFF
TGTGCCAGCAGTCCCGGGACTAGGGCAAATGAGCAGTTCTTC
>.|TRBD1|TRBV11-2|TRBJ2-2
CASSLAAGTGIGELFF
TGTGCCAGCAGCTTAGCCGCCGGGACAGGGATCGGGGAGCTGTTTTTT
>.|TRBD2|TRBV18|TRBJ2-2
CASSPSLAGNTGELFF
TGTGCCAGCTCACCGTCACTAGCGGGAAACACCGGGGAGCTGTTTTTT
>.|.|TRBV19|TRBJ2-2
CASSISPDTGELFF
TGTGCCAGTAGTATAAGTCCGGACACCGGGGAGCTGTTTTTT
>few|.|TRBV21-1|TRBJ2-7
CASSTGALAGVGSYEQYF
TGTGCCAGCAGCACAGGGGCACTAGCGGGAGTAGGGTCCTACGAGCAGTACTTC
>few|TRBD1|TRBV4-1|TRBJ2-7
CASSQTGTGNYEQYF
TGCGCCAGCAGCCAAACGGGGACAGGGAACTACGAGCAGTACTTC
>few|.|TRBV5-1|TRBJ2-1
CASSFEGGVNEQFF
TGCGCCAGCAGCTTTGAGGGCGGGGTCAATGAGCAGTTCTTC
>.|TRBD2|TRBV11-2|TRBJ2-7
CASSLIAGGRSEQYF
TGTGCCAGCAGCCTTATTGCGGGAGGTCGTTCCGAGCAGTACTTC
>.|TRBD2|TRBV27|TRBJ2-1
CASSLFGGRVEQFF
TGTGCCAGCAGTTTATTTGGCGGGAGGGTGGAGCAGTTCTTC